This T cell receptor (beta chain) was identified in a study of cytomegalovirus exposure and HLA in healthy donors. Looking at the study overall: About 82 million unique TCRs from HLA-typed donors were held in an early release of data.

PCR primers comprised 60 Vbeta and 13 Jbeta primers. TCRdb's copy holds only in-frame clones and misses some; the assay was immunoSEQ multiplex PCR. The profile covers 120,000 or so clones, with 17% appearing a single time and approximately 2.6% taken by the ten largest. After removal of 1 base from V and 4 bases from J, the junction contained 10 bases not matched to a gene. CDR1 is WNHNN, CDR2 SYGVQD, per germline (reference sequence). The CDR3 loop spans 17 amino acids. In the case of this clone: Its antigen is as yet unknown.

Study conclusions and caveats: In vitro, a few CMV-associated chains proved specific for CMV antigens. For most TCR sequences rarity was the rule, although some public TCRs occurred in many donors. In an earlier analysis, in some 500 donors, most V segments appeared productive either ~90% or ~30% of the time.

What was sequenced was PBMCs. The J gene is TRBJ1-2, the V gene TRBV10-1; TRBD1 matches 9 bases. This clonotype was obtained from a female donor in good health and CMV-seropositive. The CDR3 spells CASSECGRDRASYGYTF. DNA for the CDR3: TGCGCCAGCAGTGAGTGTGGAAGGGACAGGGCTAGCTATGGCTACACCTTC.